Below are 18 T cell receptor beta chains sequenced from a single sample in a study of persistence of HIV-infected CD4 T cells. The libraries were made with immunoSEQ version 4 in survey mode. Produced via immunoSEQ multiplex PCR; TCRdb's table is partial and in-frame only. Among 50,000 to 65,000 clones, under 80% were seen once, and the ten largest hold under 2%. Cells were stimulated with overlapping HIV-1 Gag 15-mer peptides. CD40L-negative CD69-negative CD45RO-high memory CD4+ T cells were sorted as populations depleted of antigen-responding cells. These receptors have no identified antigens. The sample was CD4+ T cells sorted from PBMCs after roughly 20-hour stimulation, taken from a patient who received antiretroviral therapy. The receptors were gathered from an adult man with HIV who was CMV-seropositive.

This rearrangement joins TRBV10-3 to TRBJ1-3, with 9 bases fitting TRBD1. The CDR3 runs to 16 residues. Germline trimming cut 6 bases from V and 3 bases from J; bases unmatched to any gene: 9. The germline CDR1 and CDR2 sequences are ENHRY and SYGVKD. The CDR3 coding sequence is TGTGCCATCAGCTTTCCCGGGACAGGGAGTGGAAACACCATATATTTT. Amino acid sequence: CAISFPGTGSGNTIYF.

Note on this clone: This sample includes further DNA sequences coding for the same CDR3. DNA for the CDR3: TGTGCCAGCAGTTACCGCGGGACTTCCACAGATACGCAGTATTTT. Its protein is CASSYRGTSTDTQYF. The chain joins TRBV6-6 to TRBJ2-3; D possibly corresponds to TRBD2 (6 bases). The CDR3 contains 15 residues. CDR1 is MNHNY, CDR2 SVGAGI, per germline (reference sequence). Trimming left V 2 bases short and J 2 bases short, with 11 bases between.

The chain carries TRBV28 and TRBJ2-2, with TRBD1 matching 12 bases. CDR1 is MDHEN and CDR2 is SYDVKM in the germline V gene. The CDR3 is 19 residues long. V was clipped by 6 bases and J by 3 bases; unmatched bases: 14. CDR3 amino acids: CASRAPGTGGLRYTGELFF. DNA for the CDR3: TGTGCCAGCAGGGCACCCGGGACAGGGGGCCTTCGGTACACCGGGGAGCTGTTTTTT.

The chain carries TRBV7-6 and TRBJ2-7; TRBD2 matches at 14 bases. Unmatched junction bases numbered 5, after V lost 1 base and J lost 0 bases. The CDR3 runs to 18 residues. Germline CDR1 reads SGHVS; CDR2 reads FNYEAQ. The DNA of the CDR3 is TGTGCCAGCAGCTTAGGTGCGACTAGCGGGGGGGGCTCCTACGAGCAGTACTTC. Translating gives CASSLGATSGGGSYEQYF. Full variable domain (outside the CDR3, taken from reference TRBV7-6 and TRBJ2-7): GAGVSQSPRYKVTKRGQDVALRCDPISGHVSLYWYRQALGQGPEFLTYFNYEAQQDKSGLPNDRFSAERPEGSISTLTIQRTEQRDSAMYRCASSLGATSGGGSYEQYFGPGTRLTVT.

V is TRBV5-4 and J is TRBJ1-2, with 9 positions matching TRBD1. V shed 2 bases, J shed 4 bases, and the junction held 3 bases outside the gene matches. Looked up from germline, CDR1 is SGHNT and CDR2 is YYREEE (reference sequence). The CDR3 consists of 14 residues. DNA of the CDR3: TGTGCCAGCAGCTTAGGACAGGGGTTCTATGGCTACACCTTC. It translates to CASSLGQGFYGYTF.

The chain is built from TRBV2 and TRBJ2-1, with D uncertain. Trimming pared 3 bases from V and 4 bases from J, leaving 7 bases between. The CDR3 consists of 13 residues. CDR1 SNHLY and CDR2 FYNNEI come from the germline V gene. The DNA for the CDR3 is TGTGCCAGCAGTGAGACCCAGTACAATGAGCAGTTCTTC. Protein sequence: CASSETQYNEQFF.

The chain has TRBV6-1 and TRBJ1-1, with D hard to call. The CDR3 has 12 amino acids. Deletions cut 1 base from V and 8 bases from J, with 8 bases between. Germline CDR1 is MNHNS and CDR2 is SASEGT. CDR3 bases: TGTGCCAGCAGTGAAGTGGGCAGGGAAGCTTTCTTT. Translated, it gives CASSEVGREAFF.

This clone has just a few counts. V gene TRBV6-5 combines with J gene TRBJ2-3, with D tentatively TRBD2 (5 bases). CDR1 and CDR2 from the germline V gene are MNHEY and SVGAGI. This CDR3 contains 13 residues. The CDR3 here is CAIRGDSTDTQYF. CDR3 DNA: TGTGCTATCCGGGGAGATAGCACAGATACGCAGTATTTT.

The rearrangement joins TRBV9 to TRBJ1-2; TRBD1 aligns across 8 bases. The CDR3 runs 14 residues. CDR1 and CDR2 from the germline V gene are SGDLS and YYNGEE. V shed 2 bases, J shed 2 bases, and the junction held 2 bases outside the gene matches. The CDR3 DNA follows: TGTGCCAGCAGCGTTGGACAGGGCAACTATGGCTACACCTTC. Protein sequence: CASSVGQGNYGYTF.

This clone was counted many times. V and J are TRBV7-6 and TRBJ2-1; TRBD2 is a possible D gene (6 bases). CDR3 length: 14 amino acids. The V gene lost 5 bases and the J gene lost 5 bases, with 13 bases spanning the gap. Germline assignment: CDR1 SGHVS and CDR2 FNYEAQ. This CDR3 is CASSPRRGNNEQFF. CDR3 coding DNA: TGTGCCAGCAGCCCGCGGAGGGGAAACAATGAGCAGTTCTTC.

The rearrangement uses TRBV15 and TRBJ2-2, with D perhaps given as TRBD1 or TRBD2 (5 bases each). The CDR3 runs to 14 residues. Per the germline V gene, CDR1 is LNHNV and CDR2 is YYDKDF (reference sequence). Between the trimmed V and J ends, which lost 8 bases and 3 bases, there was a span of 13 bases. The chain's CDR3 is CATGEGLYTGELFF. CDR3 nucleotide sequence: TGTGCCACCGGCGAGGGGCTGTACACCGGGGAGCTGTTTTTT.

The table lists this clone with a count of one. The V call is TRBV7-7, the J call TRBJ2-7; 13 nucleotides match TRBD2. The CDR3 extends over 15 amino acids. CDR1 is SSHAT and CDR2 is FNYEAQ in the germline V gene (reference sequence). The V gene end was trimmed by 5 bases and the J gene end by 4 bases; junction bases not matched to a gene: 5. The CDR3 sequence is CASSVTSGGGYEQYF. DNA for the CDR3: TGTGCCAGCAGCGTAACTAGCGGGGGGGGATACGAGCAGTACTTC.

The chain employs TRBV6-5 and TRBJ2-7; D unclear. Germline V gives CDR1 MNHEY, CDR2 SVGAGI. The V gene lost 0 bases and the J gene lost 6 bases, with 12 bases spanning the gap. This CDR3 spans 14 amino acids. CDR3: CASSYSMRSGEQYF. CDR3 coding DNA: TGTGCCAGCAGTTACTCGATGAGGTCTGGCGAGCAGTACTTC.

This chain joins TRBV2 and TRBJ2-3, with 7 bases aligning to TRBD2. Trimming at V came to 8 bases and at J to 1 base, leaving 9 bases not matched to a gene. The CDR3 spans 15 residues. In germline, CDR1 is SNHLY, CDR2 FYNNEI. The CDR3 region has the DNA TGTGCCAGCGTGGGAAGGAGCGGGGGCACAGATACGCAGTATTTT. This gives the protein CASVGRSGGTDTQYF. Full variable domain (outside the CDR3, taken from reference TRBV2 and TRBJ2-3): EPEVTQTPSHQVTQMGQEVILRCVPISNHLYFYWYRQILGQKVEFLVSFYNNEISEKSEIFDDQFSVERPDGSNFTLKIRSTKLEDSAMYFCASVGRSGGTDTQYFGPGTRLTVL.

The chain is built from TRBV6-5 and TRBJ2-1, with D possibly being TRBD2 (5 bases). Germline-derived CDR1 and CDR2 are MNHEY and SVGAGI. The CDR3 loop spans 13 amino acids. V lost 6 bases and J lost 8, with 14 bases in between. DNA of the CDR3: TGTGCCAGCAGAAAGCTCTGGGGAGATGAGCAGTTCTTC. As protein: CASRKLWGDEQFF.

As DNA, the CDR3 is TGTGCCAGCAGCTCGACAGAGAACACTGAAGCTTTCTTT. It codes for CASSSTENTEAFF. The chain couples TRBV7-9 to TRBJ1-1; D is possibly TRBD1 (5 bases). Germline assignment: CDR1 SEHNR and CDR2 FQNEAQ (reference sequence). V dropped 4 bases and J dropped 1 base, with 7 bases sitting between them. This CDR3 is built from 13 residues. Together with reference TRBV7-9 and TRBJ1-1, the CDR3 gives the full variable domain: DTGVSQNPRHKITKRGQNVTFRCDPISEHNRLYWYRQTLGQGPEFLTYFQNEAQLEKSRLLSDRFSAERPKGSFSTLEIQRTEQGDSAMYLCASSSTENTEAFFGQGTRLTVV.

J is TRBJ2-3 and V is TRBV3-1 (or the pseudogene TRBV3-2), with D tentatively TRBD2 (6 bases). Germline assignment: CDR1 LGHDT and CDR2 YNNKEL (reference sequence). Trimming removed 0 bases from V and 2 bases from J, with 18 bases in between. The CDR3 is 18 residues long. The DNA of the CDR3 is TGTGCCAGCAGCCAAGAATATAGCCGCGGGATTTACACAGATACGCAGTATTTT. Its translation: CASSQEYSRGIYTDTQYF.

V is TRBV18 and J is TRBJ1-1; tentative D call: TRBD1 (5 bases). This CDR3 contains 13 residues. The germline CDR1 and CDR2 sequences are KGHSH and LQKENI. Trimming pared 1 base from V and 7 bases from J, leaving 10 bases between. This CDR3 reads CASSPQGTGEAFF. In DNA, the CDR3 is TGTGCCAGCTCACCACAGGGAACAGGTGAAGCTTTCTTT.